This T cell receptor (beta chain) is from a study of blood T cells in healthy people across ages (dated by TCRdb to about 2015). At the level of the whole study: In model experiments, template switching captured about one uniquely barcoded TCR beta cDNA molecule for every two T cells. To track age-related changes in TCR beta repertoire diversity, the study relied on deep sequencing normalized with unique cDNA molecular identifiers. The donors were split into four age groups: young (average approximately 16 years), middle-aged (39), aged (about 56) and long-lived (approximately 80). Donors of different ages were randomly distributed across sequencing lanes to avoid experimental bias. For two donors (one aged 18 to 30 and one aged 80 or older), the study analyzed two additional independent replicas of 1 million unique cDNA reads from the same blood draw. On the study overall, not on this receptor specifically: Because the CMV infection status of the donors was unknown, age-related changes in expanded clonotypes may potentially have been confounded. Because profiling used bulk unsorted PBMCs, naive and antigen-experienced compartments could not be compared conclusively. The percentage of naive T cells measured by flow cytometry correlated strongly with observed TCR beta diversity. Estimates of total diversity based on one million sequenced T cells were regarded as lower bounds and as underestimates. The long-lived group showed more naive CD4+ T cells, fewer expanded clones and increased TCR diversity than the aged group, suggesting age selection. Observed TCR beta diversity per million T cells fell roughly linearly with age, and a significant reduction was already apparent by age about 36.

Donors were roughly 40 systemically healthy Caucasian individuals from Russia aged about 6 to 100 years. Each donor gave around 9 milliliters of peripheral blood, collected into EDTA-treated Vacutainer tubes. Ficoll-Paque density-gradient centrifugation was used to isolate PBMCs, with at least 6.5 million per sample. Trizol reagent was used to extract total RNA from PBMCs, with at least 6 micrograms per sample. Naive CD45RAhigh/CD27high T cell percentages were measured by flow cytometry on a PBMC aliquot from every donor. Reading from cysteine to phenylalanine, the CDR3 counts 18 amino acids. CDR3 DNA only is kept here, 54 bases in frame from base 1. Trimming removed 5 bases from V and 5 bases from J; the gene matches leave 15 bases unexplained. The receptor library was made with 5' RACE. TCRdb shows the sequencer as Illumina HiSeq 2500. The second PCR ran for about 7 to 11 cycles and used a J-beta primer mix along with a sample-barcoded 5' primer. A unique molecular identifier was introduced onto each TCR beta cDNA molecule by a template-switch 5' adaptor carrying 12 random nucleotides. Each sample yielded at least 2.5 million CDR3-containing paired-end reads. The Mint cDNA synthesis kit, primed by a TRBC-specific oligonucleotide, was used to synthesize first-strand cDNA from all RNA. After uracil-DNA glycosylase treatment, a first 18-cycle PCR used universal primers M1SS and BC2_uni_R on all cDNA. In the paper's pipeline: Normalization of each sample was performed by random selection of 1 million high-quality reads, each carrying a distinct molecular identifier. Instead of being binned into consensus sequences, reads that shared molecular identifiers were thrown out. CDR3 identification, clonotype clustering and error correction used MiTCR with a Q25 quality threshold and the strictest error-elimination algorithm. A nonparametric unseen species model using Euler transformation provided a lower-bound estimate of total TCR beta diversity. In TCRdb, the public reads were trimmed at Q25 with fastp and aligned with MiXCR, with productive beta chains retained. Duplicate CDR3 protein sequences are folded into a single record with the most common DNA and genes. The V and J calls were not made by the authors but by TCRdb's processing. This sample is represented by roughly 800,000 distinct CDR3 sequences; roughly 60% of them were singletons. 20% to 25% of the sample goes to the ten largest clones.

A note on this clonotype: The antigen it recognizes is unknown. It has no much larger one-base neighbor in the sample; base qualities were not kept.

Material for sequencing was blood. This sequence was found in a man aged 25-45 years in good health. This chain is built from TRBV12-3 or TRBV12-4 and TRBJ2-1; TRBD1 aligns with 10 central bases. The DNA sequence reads TGTGCCAGCAGTCGTCGCGAAGGGACAGGGGAAGGCCACAATGAGCAGTTCTTC. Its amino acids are CASSRREGTGEGHNEQFF.